This T cell receptor beta chain was recorded in a study of T cell clonotyping in hematopoietic cell transplantation. Regarding time point: recipient sample about 28 days before transplant, after cytoreduction. Data came from immunoSEQ multiplex PCR; TCRdb stores just in-frame clones and leaves some out. The sample yields tens of thousands of clones, almost 97% seen once. The CDR3 covers 14 residues. Germline V gene sequence: CDR1 SGHAT, CDR2 FQNNGV. V lost 1 base and J lost 7, with 14 bases in between. This TCR was recovered from a woman in her 50s with acute myeloid leukemia. Some clones in this sample may be carry-over from other donors' samples. Sequenced material: peripheral blood mononuclear cells, taken before stem cell transplant. The genes are TRBV11-2 and TRBJ2-7, with D perhaps TRBD1 (6 bases). The CDR3 DNA reads as TGTGCCAGCAGCTTAGCAGGGGCGCTGAGTGAGCAGTACTTC. Protein: CASSLAGALSEQYF.